A single sample gave rise to the 11 T cell receptor beta chains below, sequenced in a study of CD8 T cells in ankylosing spondylitis. Broader study findings: A TCR beta motif of roughly 8 highly homologous variants seemed to mark ankylosing spondylitis blood.

TCRdb itself ran the 5' RACE reads through MiXCR, one entry per CDR3 protein. The repertoire holds more than 250,000 distinct CDR3 sequences, with 6.5% to 10% as singletons. These TCRs are of unknown antigen specificity. The material sequenced was blood, either unsorted or a sorted T cell fraction (not recorded which). All receptors derive from a male donor with ankylosing spondylitis.

This clonotype was observed many times. The rearrangement joins TRBV12-3 or TRBV12-4 to TRBJ1-1, with D possibly matching TRBD1 (6 bases). This CDR3 spans 15 amino acids. V lost 6 bases, J lost 10 bases, and 24 bases lay in between. The CDR3 DNA reads as TGTGCCAGCAGCCTAAGGCCGGGGGCGCAGGAAGGAGCTTTCTTT. Translation: CASSLRPGAQEGAFF.

This chain uses TRBV18 with TRBJ2-1; D ambiguous. Trimming cost V 2 bases and J 6 bases, with 11 bases left between them. From germline, CDR1 is KGHSH and CDR2 LQKENI. This CDR3 is built from 14 residues. In nucleotides, the CDR3 is TGTGCCAGCTCACCAACGATTCAGAGCAATGAGCAGTTCTTC. It codes for CASSPTIQSNEQFF.

This clonotype was seen a few times. V usage is TRBV12-3 or TRBV12-4 and J usage is TRBJ2-1, with a weak D call TRBD2 (6 bases). V was cut by 7 bases and J by 2 bases, with 12 bases left in between. The CDR3 spans 14 residues. CDR3: CASTPGTPYNEQFF. The CDR3 region has the DNA TGTGCCAGCACCCCCGGGACTCCCTACAATGAGCAGTTCTTC.

This clonotype occurred a few times. The rearrangement uses TRBV5-1 and TRBJ2-5; D gene unclear. Germline CDR1 reads SGHRS; CDR2 reads YFSETQ. CDR3 length equals 16 residues. Trimming removed 0 bases at V and 5 bases at J, with 17 bases between. This CDR3 is CASSLDFRSSRETQYF. CDR3 DNA sequence: TGCGCCAGCAGCTTGGATTTTAGGTCTAGTCGGGAGACCCAGTACTTC.

This clonotype has more than one count but fewer than ten. The chain has TRBV12-3 or TRBV12-4 and TRBJ2-3; the D is unclear. Trimming removed 11 bases at V and 4 bases at J, with 10 bases between. The length of the CDR3 is 11 residues. In nucleotides, the CDR3 is TGTGCCGCTGGGATCGCAGATACGCAGTATTTT. Translated: CAAGIADTQYF.

The rearrangement links TRBV12-3 or TRBV12-4 to TRBJ1-2; D perhaps matches TRBD1 (5 bases). Trimming shortened V by 2 bases and J by 7 bases, and 14 bases separated the two germline ends. The CDR3 runs 14 residues. Written as DNA, the CDR3 is TGTGCCAGCAGTTTAACAGGAGTGGGAGGTGGCTACACCTTC. Protein product: CASSLTGVGGGYTF.

This clonotype was seen repeatedly, ten times or more. The genes are TRBV7-2 and TRBJ2-7; 7 nucleotides align to TRBD1. This CDR3 is 15 amino acids long. V was pared by 5 bases and J by 7 bases, with 14 bases of the junction left unmatched. CDR1 and CDR2 from the germline V gene are SGHTA and FQGNSA. The CDR3 protein is CASSTTGTESLEQYF. The CDR3 DNA sequence: TGTGCCAGCAGCACCACCGGGACAGAGAGCTTGGAGCAGTACTTC.

At least ten counts were recorded for this clonotype. The genes are TRBV2 and TRBJ2-7, with TRBD1 matching 9 bases. CDR3 size: 13 residues. Trimming at V came to 5 bases and at J to 2 bases, leaving 1 base not matched to a gene. Germline loops: CDR1 SNHLY, CDR2 FYNNEI. This CDR3 reads CASSRTGAYEQYF. The CDR3 region has the DNA TGTGCCAGCAGTCGGACAGGGGCCTACGAGCAGTACTTC.

A few counts support this clonotype. V gene TRBV2 combines with J gene TRBJ2-1, with D perhaps matching TRBD2 (5 bases). The V and J ends lost 7 bases and 5 bases respectively, with 15 bases between them. Germline V lookup: CDR1 SNHLY, CDR2 FYNNEI. The CDR3 has 14 amino acids. CDR3: CASMDGRGNNEQFF. The CDR3 coding sequence is TGTGCCAGCATGGATGGGAGAGGAAACAATGAGCAGTTCTTC. The whole variable domain, filled in from reference TRBV2 and TRBJ2-1, reads EPEVTQTPSHQVTQMGQEVILRCVPISNHLYFYWYRQILGQKVEFLVSFYNNEISEKSEIFDDQFSVERPDGSNFTLKIRSTKLEDSAMYFCASMDGRGNNEQFFGPGTRLTVL.

V is TRBV9 and J is TRBJ2-1; D is unclear. Trimming cost V 3 bases and J 0 bases, with 13 bases left between them. CDR3 size: 16 residues. The germline CDR1 and CDR2 sequences are SGDLS and YYNGEE. Written as DNA, the CDR3 is TGTGCCAGCAGCGGATCCTCGACCAGCTCCTACAATGAGCAGTTCTTC. Its protein is CASSGSSTSSYNEQFF. The whole variable domain, filled in from reference TRBV9 and TRBJ2-1, reads DSGVTQTPKHLITATGQRVTLRCSPRSGDLSVYWYQQSLDQGLQFLIQYYNGEERAKGNILERFSAQQFPDLHSELNLSSLELGDSALYFCASSGSSTSSYNEQFFGPGTRLTVL.

This rearrangement joins TRBV20-1 to TRBJ2-1; 12 nucleotides match TRBD2. The V and J ends lost 5 bases and 4 bases, in that order; junction bases with no gene match: 6. CDR1 and CDR2 from the germline V gene are DFQATT and SNEGSKA (reference sequence). This CDR3 has 15 amino acids. CDR3 DNA: TGCAGTGCTGCCCGGACTAGCGGGATATACAATGAGCAGTTCTTC. The encoded protein is CSAARTSGIYNEQFF.